Below are 28 T cell receptor beta chains sequenced from a single sample in a study of T cells in Graves' hyperthyroidism and ophthalmopathy. RNA transcripts were the template for amplifying TCR beta CDR3 regions. Carried out on the TCR CDR3, a first-round RT-PCR used the HTBI primer set. A single record per CDR3 protein comes from TCRdb applying MiXCR to the multiplex PCR reads. The data hold about 350,000 distinct CDR3 sequences, with roughly 13% observed a single time. Sample: blood. These receptors all stem from a woman in her thirties with Graves' hyperthyroidism.

This clonotype was detected only a few times. The chain is built from TRBV19 and TRBJ1-5; 8 bases agree with TRBD1. The CDR3 sequence is 16 residues long. The germline CDR1 and CDR2 sequences are LNHDA and SQIVND (reference sequence). J was trimmed by 3 bases and V by 7 bases; bases with no gene match: 11. CDR3 sequence (DNA): TGTGCCAGTACCTCTCTGACAGGGGACCTCAATCAGCCCCAGCATTTT. Its translation: CASTSLTGDLNQPQHF.

This clonotype was seen ten or more times. The chain combines TRBV27 with TRBJ1-1; 9 nucleotides align to TRBD1. This CDR3 region has 15 residues. The V and J ends lost 6 bases and 1 base, in that order; junction bases with no gene match: 6. CDR1 is MNHEY, CDR2 SMNVEV, per germline (reference sequence). Written as DNA, the CDR3 is TGTGCCAGCAGCGTGGACAGGGGCGGGAACACTGAAGCTTTCTTT. It encodes CASSVDRGGNTEAFF.

This clonotype showed up many times. The rearrangement joins TRBV28 to TRBJ1-6; possibly TRBD1 for D (5 bases). Trimming removed 7 bases at V and 6 bases at J, with 10 bases between. Germline assignment: CDR1 MDHEN and CDR2 SYDVKM. The CDR3 is 13 residues long. CDR3 sequence: CASTSGGNSPLHF. CDR3 in DNA: TGTGCCAGCACCAGCGGGGGTAATTCACCCCTCCACTTT.

With regard to this clonotype: A clone one base away is much larger, so this may be a read error. The V gene is TRBV3-1, the J gene TRBJ1-5; a weak D match, TRBD1 (5 bases). The CDR3 sequence is 15 residues long. CDR1 LGHDT and CDR2 YNNKEL come from the germline V gene (reference sequence). In DNA, the CDR3 is TGTGCCAGCAGTGGGCGGGACGTTAGCAATCACCCCCAGCATTTT. This encodes CASSGRDVSNHPQHF.

V and J are TRBV30 and TRBJ2-3; 8 nucleotides line up with TRBD1. CDR3 length: 14 amino acids. The germline V gene encodes CDR1 GTSNPN and CDR2 SVGIG (reference sequence). V dropped 3 bases and J dropped 0; count of bases not matched to a gene: 2. The CDR3 DNA follows: TGTGCCTGGAGCACAGGGGGTAGCACAGATACGCAGTATTTT. It specifies CAWSTGGSTDTQYF.

The J gene is TRBJ2-5, the V gene TRBV11-2; tentatively, D is TRBD2 (5 bases). V gave up 5 bases and J gave up 5 bases, with 21 bases separating them. Germline V gene data show CDR1 as SGHAT and CDR2 as FQNNGV. The CDR3 contains 16 residues. In nucleotides, the CDR3 is TGTGCCAGCAGCCATTCGACCGGGGAGTGGCGGGAGACCCAGTACTTC. Encoded protein: CASSHSTGEWRETQYF.

This clonotype was recorded many times. V usage is TRBV6-2 or TRBV6-3 and J usage is TRBJ1-5; TRBD1 is a possible D gene (5 bases). This CDR3 is 15 amino acids long. Germline V gene lookup returns CDR1 MNHEY and CDR2 SVGEGT. V was pared by 7 bases and J by 1 base, with 14 bases between. In DNA, the CDR3 is TGTGCCAGCACGGGGCTGGGATTAAGCAATCAGCCCCAGCATTTT. It codes for CASTGLGLSNQPQHF.

This clonotype has a count of ten or more. The chain combines TRBV12-3 or TRBV12-4 with TRBJ1-2; no firm D call. The CDR3 runs 13 residues. V was shortened by 3 bases and J by 6 bases, with 11 bases between the two germline ends. CDR3 sequence reads: CASSFRVGNGYTF. The DNA for the CDR3 is TGTGCCAGCAGTTTTCGGGTCGGGAATGGCTACACCTTC.

The sample holds a few counts of this clonotype. J is TRBJ1-1 and V is TRBV10-3; 8 bases align to TRBD1. CDR1 is ENHRY, CDR2 SYGVKD, per germline. V was clipped by 11 bases and J by 5 bases; unmatched bases: 13. This CDR3 is built from 14 residues. CDR3 in DNA: TGTGCCGTCGAACGAGACAGGGGCGGGACTGAAGCTTTCTTT. Translating gives CAVERDRGGTEAFF.

This clonotype was found many times. The CDR3 loop reads CASSPGVADTQYF. In DNA form, the CDR3 reads TGTGCCAGCAGCCCCGGGGTAGCAGATACGCAGTATTTT. This chain links TRBV7-2 with TRBJ2-3, with D perhaps TRBD2 (5 bases). This CDR3 is built from 13 residues. Germline CDR1 and CDR2: SGHTA and FQGNSA. Trimming removed 5 bases at V and 4 bases at J, with 10 bases between. Based on the CDR3 plus reference TRBV7-2 and TRBJ2-3, the full variable domain is GAGVSQSPSNKVTEKGKDVELRCDPISGHTALYWYRQSLGQGLEFLIYFQGNSAPDKSGLPSDRFSAERTGGSVSTLTIQRTQQEDSAVYLCASSPGVADTQYFGPGTRLTVL.

This clonotype occurred a few times. The chain joins TRBV19 to TRBJ2-2; no clear D. CDR3 length equals 14 residues. Trimming took off 3 bases at V and 7 bases at J, with 12 bases between the two ends. CDR1 is LNHDA and CDR2 is SQIVND in the germline V gene (reference sequence). Here the CDR3 reads CASSMSRIGGELFF. The CDR3 DNA reads TGTGCCAGTAGTATGTCGAGGATCGGCGGGGAGCTGTTTTTT.

In nucleotides, the CDR3 is TGCGCCAGCAGCTTGCAAGCGGGAGGGGTCGGGGAGCTGTTTTTT. Translation gives CASSLQAGGVGELFF. This chain joins TRBV5-1 and TRBJ2-2, with TRBD2 matching over 10 bases. CDR3 length: 15 amino acids. Losses at the gene ends were 1 base for V and 7 bases for J; bases not matched to a gene: 4. The germline CDR1 and CDR2 sequences are SGHRS and YFSETQ.

This clonotype was detected a few times. This CDR3 is CSARQGARGNTIYF. The CDR3, as DNA: TGCAGTGCAAGACAGGGGGCGCGAGGAAACACCATATATTTT. The rearrangement uses TRBV20-1 and TRBJ1-3, with 10 bases lining up with TRBD1. The CDR3 runs to 14 residues. The germline CDR1 and CDR2 sequences are DFQATT and SNEGSKA (reference sequence). The V and J ends lost 6 bases and 4 bases, in that order; junction bases with no gene match: 6.

The V call is TRBV6-2 or TRBV6-3, the J call TRBJ2-5, with a weak D call TRBD2 (5 bases). The CDR3 contains 14 residues. Germline V lookup: CDR1 MNHEY, CDR2 SVGEGT. The V end lost 2 bases, the J end lost 1 base, and 8 bases lay between the germline ends. CDR3 sequence reads: CASSYLTTQETQYF. The DNA for the CDR3 is TGTGCCAGCAGTTACCTGACTACCCAAGAGACCCAGTACTTC.

This clonotype was seen at least ten times. The V call is TRBV2, the J call TRBJ2-7; D not resolved. Trimming stripped 4 bases from V and 7 bases from J, with 23 bases between. This CDR3 is 16 amino acids long. CDR1 SNHLY and CDR2 FYNNEI come from the germline V gene. The DNA of the CDR3 is TGTGCCAGCAGTGGAAGTGGGCCCTCGCTGGGTAGGGAGCAGTACTTC. Protein: CASSGSGPSLGREQYF.

This clonotype has ten or more counts. The chain couples TRBV9 to TRBJ1-2; possible D gene TRBD1, 5 bases. Germline V gene lookup returns CDR1 SGDLS and CDR2 YYNGEE. The CDR3 is made up of 16 amino acids. V was clipped by 5 bases and J by 3 bases, with 20 bases between them. CDR3 sequence (DNA): TGTGCCAGCAGTCCAGAGGGGCACCCGACGGACTATGGCTACACCTTC. This codes for CASSPEGHPTDYGYTF.

Ten or more counts support this clonotype. This chain uses TRBV5-6 with TRBJ1-5; D gene uncertain. Germline V gene lookup returns CDR1 SGHDT and CDR2 YYEEEE. CDR3 length: 12 amino acids. The germline V and J ends were trimmed by 1 base and 4 bases, with 3 bases remaining between them. The CDR3 reads CASSLQNQPQHF. The CDR3 bases are TGTGCCAGCAGCTTGCAAAATCAGCCCCAGCATTTT.

In its sample, this clonotype was seen many times. The CDR3 is CSRTGQLAKNIQYF. CDR3 bases: TGCAGCCGAACGGGACAGCTAGCCAAAAACATTCAGTACTTC. J is TRBJ2-4 and V is TRBV20-1; 7 nucleotides line up with TRBD1. Germline-derived CDR1 and CDR2 are DFQATT and SNEGSKA (reference sequence). This CDR3 region has 14 residues.

The V call is TRBV6-1, the J call TRBJ1-1; no clear D. V lost 7 bases, J lost 4 bases, and 13 bases lay in between. The CDR3 contains 13 residues. Germline V lookup: CDR1 MNHNS, CDR2 SASEGT. The CDR3 DNA reads as TGTGCCAGCACCCTAGGACCAATCACTGAAGCTTTCTTT. Translated, it gives CASTLGPITEAFF.

This clonotype was observed a few times. V and J are TRBV2 and TRBJ1-2, with a weak D call TRBD1 (5 bases). Germline loops: CDR1 SNHLY, CDR2 FYNNEI. The CDR3 sequence is 10 residues long. V was pared by 4 bases and J by 13 bases, with 10 bases between. The CDR3 region has the DNA TGTGCCAGCAGTGCCCAGGGCGGCACCTTC. Protein sequence: CASSAQGGTF.

Many counts were recorded for this clonotype. No DNA is shown, since the ends of the CDR3 on it are uncertain; the CDR3 is the one TCRdb lists. The V call is TRBV7-8, the J call TRBJ2-1; TRBD2 is the table's D call and was not checked against the DNA. Germline V gives CDR1 SGHVS, CDR2 FQNEAQ. The CDR3 extends over 16 residues, inclusive of both ends. CDR3 sequence: CASSVTSGSSSGEQFF.

This clonotype was picked up many times. The chain links TRBV6-1 to TRBJ1-5; the D is unclear. Germline lookup yields CDR1 MNHNS and CDR2 SASEGT. V gave up 6 bases and J gave up 2 bases, with 14 bases separating them. This CDR3 is 15 amino acids long. The CDR3 nucleotides read TGTGCCAGCAGCTTGTCCGCCGGGGGCAATCAGCCCCAGCATTTT. It is translated as CASSLSAGGNQPQHF.

This clonotype was observed at least ten times. The chain recombines TRBV28 with TRBJ2-6, with TRBD1 matching 10 bases. Looked up from germline, CDR1 is MDHEN and CDR2 is SYDVKM. The length of the CDR3 is 18 residues. J was trimmed by 0 bases and V by 4 bases; bases with no gene match: 6. CDR3 in DNA: TGTGCCAGCAGTTCCCGGGACAGGGGCTTCTCTGGGGCCAACGTCCTGACTTTC. Protein: CASSSRDRGFSGANVLTF.

This clonotype was found once. CDR3 sequence reads: CASSLDPPYLQGAFSPLHF. The CDR3 coding sequence is TGCGCCAGCAGCTTGGATCCCCCTTACTTACAGGGGGCTTTTTCACCCCTCCACTTT. The chain combines TRBV5-1 with TRBJ1-6; 9 nucleotides match TRBD1. The CDR3 contains 19 residues. CDR1 and CDR2 from the germline V gene are SGHRS and YFSETQ. V lost 0 bases to trimming and J lost 9 bases; unmatched junction nucleotides: 16. Full variable domain (remainder filled in from reference TRBV5-1 and TRBJ1-6): KAGVTQTPRYLIKTRGQQVTLSCSPISGHRSVSWYQQTPGQGLQFLFEYFSETQRNKGNFPGRFSGRQFSNSRSEMNVSTLELGDSALYLCASSLDPPYLQGAFSPLHFGNGTRLTVT.

The table lists this clonotype with many counts. The V gene is TRBV18, the J gene TRBJ2-5, with 11 bases matching TRBD2. The CDR3 spans 16 residues. V gave up 3 bases and J gave up 5 bases; unmatched junction bases: 8. CDR1 KGHSH and CDR2 LQKENI come from the germline V gene. Here the CDR3 reads CASSPTSGDVTETQYF. The DNA for the CDR3 is TGTGCCAGCTCACCGACTAGCGGGGACGTCACGGAGACCCAGTACTTC.

This clonotype has at least ten counts. This rearrangement joins TRBV20-1 to TRBJ1-6, with unresolved D. The CDR3 length is 16 residues. Germline assignment: CDR1 DFQATT and CDR2 SNEGSKA (reference sequence). V was cut by 0 bases and J by 5 bases, with 14 bases left in between. CDR3 nucleotides: TGCAGTGCTAGAGACTGGATCCGGCAGAATAATTCACCCCTCCACTTT. It yields the protein CSARDWIRQNNSPLHF.

This clonotype was picked up many times. V gene TRBV5-1 combines with J gene TRBJ2-3, with 10 bases fitting TRBD2. The length of the CDR3 is 16 residues. Germline V lookup: CDR1 SGHRS, CDR2 YFSETQ. V dropped 0 bases and J dropped 2; count of bases not matched to a gene: 3. CDR3 amino acids: CASSLGSGRNTDTQYF. CDR3 nucleotide sequence: TGCGCCAGCAGCTTGGGTAGCGGGAGGAACACAGATACGCAGTATTTT. The whole variable domain, remainder taken from reference TRBV5-1 and TRBJ2-3, is KAGVTQTPRYLIKTRGQQVTLSCSPISGHRSVSWYQQTPGQGLQFLFEYFSETQRNKGNFPGRFSGRQFSNSRSEMNVSTLELGDSALYLCASSLGSGRNTDTQYFGPGTRLTVL.

This clonotype was seen more than once but under ten times. V and J are TRBV19 and TRBJ2-5; 10 nucleotides match TRBD2. The CDR3 length is 13 residues. J gave up 5 bases and V 9 bases, and 6 bases lay outside the gene matches. Germline assignment: CDR1 LNHDA and CDR2 SQIVND (reference sequence). The CDR3 region has the DNA TGTGCCAGCAAGCGGGAGGGCCGGGAGACCCAGTACTTC. This sequence encodes CASKREGRETQYF.